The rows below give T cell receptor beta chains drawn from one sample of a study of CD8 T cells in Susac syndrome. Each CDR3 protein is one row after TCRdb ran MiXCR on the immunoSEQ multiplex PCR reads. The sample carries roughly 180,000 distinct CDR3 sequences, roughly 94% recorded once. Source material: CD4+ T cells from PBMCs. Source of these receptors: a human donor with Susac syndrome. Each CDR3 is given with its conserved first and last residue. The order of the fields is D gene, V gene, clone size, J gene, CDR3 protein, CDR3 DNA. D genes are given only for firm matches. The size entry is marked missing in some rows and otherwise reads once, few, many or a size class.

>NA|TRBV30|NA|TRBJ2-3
CAWRGLGSITDTQYF
TGTGCCTGGAGGGGGTTGGGCAGTATCACAGATACGCAGTATTTT
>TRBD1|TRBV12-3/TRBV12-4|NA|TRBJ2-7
CASSLRTGDIYEQYF
TGTGCCAGCAGTTTACGGACAGGGGATATTTACGAGCAGTACTTC
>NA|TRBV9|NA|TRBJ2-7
CASSPRGQPNYEQYF
TGTGCCAGCAGCCCCCGGGGCCAGCCCAACTACGAGCAGTACTTC
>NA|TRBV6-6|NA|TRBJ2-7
CASKRTGVYEQYF
TGTGCCAGCAAACGCACAGGCGTCTACGAGCAGTACTTC
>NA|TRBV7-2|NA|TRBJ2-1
CASRPGGTYNEQFF
TGTGCCAGCAGGCCTGGGGGAACCTACAATGAGCAGTTCTTC
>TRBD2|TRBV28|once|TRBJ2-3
CASSSGTSSTDTQYF
TGTGCCAGCAGTTCCGGGACTAGCAGCACAGATACGCAGTATTTT
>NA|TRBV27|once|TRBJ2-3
CASSTGGADTQYF
TGTGCCAGCAGCACCGGCGGGGCAGATACGCAGTATTTT
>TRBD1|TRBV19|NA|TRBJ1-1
CASCRQGGTEAFF
TGTGCCAGTTGTCGACAGGGGGGCACTGAAGCTTTCTTT
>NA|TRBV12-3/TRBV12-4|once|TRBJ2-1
CASSPSQGLDYNEQFF
TGTGCCAGCAGTCCTTCACAGGGCTTAGATTACAATGAGCAGTTCTTC
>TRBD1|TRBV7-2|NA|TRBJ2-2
CASSLGPQGGNNWELFF
TGTGCCAGCAGCTTAGGACCACAGGGGGGAAACAACTGGGAGCTGTTTTTT
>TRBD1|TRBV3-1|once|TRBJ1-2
CASSSLFRDSGYTF
TGTGCCAGCAGCTCTCTTTTCCGGGACAGTGGCTACACCTTC
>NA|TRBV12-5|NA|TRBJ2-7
CASGPQTPYEQYF
TGTGCTAGTGGTCCGCAGACTCCTTACGAGCAGTACTTC
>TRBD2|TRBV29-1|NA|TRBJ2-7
CSVVKGGNEQYF
TGCAGCGTTGTAAAGGGAGGGAACGAGCAGTACTTC
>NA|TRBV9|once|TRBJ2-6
CASSSRTGANVLTF
TGTGCCAGCAGCTCAAGAACTGGGGCCAACGTCCTGACTTTC
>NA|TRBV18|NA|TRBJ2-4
CASSPKGPKNIQYF
TGTGCCAGCTCACCGAAGGGGCCCAAAAACATTCAGTACTTC
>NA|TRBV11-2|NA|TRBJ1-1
CASSLLGHEAFF
TGTGCCAGCAGCTTATTAGGGCATGAAGCTTTCTTT
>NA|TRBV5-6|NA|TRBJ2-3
CASSSPRVGNTDTQYF
TGTGCCAGCAGCTCGCCCAGGGTAGGGAACACAGATACGCAGTATTTT
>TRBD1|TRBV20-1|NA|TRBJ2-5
CSAAKGTGAQETQYF
TGCAGTGCTGCTAAAGGGACAGGGGCCCAAGAGACCCAGTACTTC
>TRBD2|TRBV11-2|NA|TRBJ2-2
CASSPVPSGITGELFF
TGTGCCAGCAGTCCCGTCCCTAGCGGGATCACCGGGGAGCTGTTTTTT
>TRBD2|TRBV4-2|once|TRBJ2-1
CASSQGFSGRGYNEQFF
TGTGCCAGCAGCCAGGGTTTTAGCGGGAGGGGCTACAATGAGCAGTTCTTC
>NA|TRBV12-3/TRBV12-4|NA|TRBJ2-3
CASSSSQGSTDTQYF
TGTGCCAGCAGTTCCTCACAGGGAAGCACAGATACGCAGTATTTT
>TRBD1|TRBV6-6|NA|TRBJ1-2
CASSSSPGTGDGYTF
TGTGCCAGCAGTTCCTCTCCCGGGACAGGGGACGGCTACACCTTC
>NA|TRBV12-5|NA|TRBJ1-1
CASGVRVNTEAFF
TGTGCTAGTGGCGTCAGGGTGAACACTGAAGCTTTCTTT
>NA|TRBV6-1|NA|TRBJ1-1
CASRGPGDGNTEAFF
TGTGCCAGCAGAGGTCCGGGGGATGGGAACACTGAAGCTTTCTTT
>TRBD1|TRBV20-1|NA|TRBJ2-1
CSAGTGTGNNEQFF
TGCAGTGCAGGGACCGGGACAGGGAACAATGAGCAGTTCTTC
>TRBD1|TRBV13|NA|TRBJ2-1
CASLILQGNNNEQFF
TGTGCCAGCCTTATATTACAGGGGAACAACAATGAGCAGTTCTTC
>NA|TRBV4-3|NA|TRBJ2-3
CASSQGRWGSDTQYF
TGCGCCAGCAGCCAGGGAAGGTGGGGGTCAGATACGCAGTATTTT
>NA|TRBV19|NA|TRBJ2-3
CASSQGTVDTQYF
TGTGCCAGTAGTCAGGGGACGGTGGATACGCAGTATTTT
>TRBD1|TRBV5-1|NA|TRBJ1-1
CASSLVGTGETEAFF
TGCGCCAGCAGCTTGGTTGGGACAGGGGAAACTGAAGCTTTCTTT
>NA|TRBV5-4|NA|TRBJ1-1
CASSLSPGSKTEAFF
TGTGCCAGCAGCTTGAGCCCGGGTAGTAAGACTGAAGCTTTCTTT
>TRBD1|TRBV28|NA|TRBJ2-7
CASTPGGRGSYEQYF
TGTGCCAGCACTCCTGGGGGCAGGGGGTCCTACGAGCAGTACTTC
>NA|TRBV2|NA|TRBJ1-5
CASEQGRNQPQHF
TGTGCCAGTGAACAGGGCCGTAATCAGCCCCAGCATTTT
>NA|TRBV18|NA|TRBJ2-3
CASSRSIAGTDTQYF
TGTGCCAGCTCACGCTCGATCGCTGGTACAGATACGCAGTATTTT
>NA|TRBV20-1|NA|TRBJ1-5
CSAIPGGSNQPQHF
TGCAGTGCTATCCCCGGTGGGAGCAATCAGCCCCAGCATTTT
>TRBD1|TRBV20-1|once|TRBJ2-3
CSAGQARGDTQYF
TGCAGTGCCGGACAGGCGAGGGGGGATACGCAGTATTTT
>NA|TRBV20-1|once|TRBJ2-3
CSARRTLDGPDTQYF
TGCAGTGCACGCCGGACCCTCGACGGCCCAGATACGCAGTATTTT
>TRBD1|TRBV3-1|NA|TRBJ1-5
CASSQRQGNQPQHF
TGTGCCAGCAGCCAGAGACAGGGGAATCAGCCCCAGCATTTT
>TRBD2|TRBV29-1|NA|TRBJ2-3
CSVENSGMLDTQYF
TGCAGCGTTGAAAATAGCGGGATGCTGGATACGCAGTATTTT
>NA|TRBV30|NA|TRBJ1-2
CAWSVSGSFYTF
TGTGCCTGGAGTGTGTCGGGGAGTTTCTACACCTTC
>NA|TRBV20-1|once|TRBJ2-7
CSARLVGSYEQYF
TGCAGTGCTAGATTAGTAGGCTCCTACGAGCAGTACTTC
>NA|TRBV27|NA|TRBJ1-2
CASRPFDRNYGYTF
TGTGCCAGCAGACCTTTCGACCGAAACTATGGCTACACCTTC
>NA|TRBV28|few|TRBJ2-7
CASSLGTSYEQYF
TGTGCCAGCAGTTTAGGGACCTCCTACGAGCAGTACTTC
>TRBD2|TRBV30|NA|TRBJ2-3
CASTASGSTDTQYF
TGTGCCTCCACGGCTAGCGGTAGCACAGATACGCAGTATTTT
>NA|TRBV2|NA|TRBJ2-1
CASSEMSLAQSSYNEQFF
TGTGCCAGCAGTGAAATGTCACTAGCTCAGAGCTCCTACAATGAGCAGTTCTTC
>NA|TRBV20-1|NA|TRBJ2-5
CSARRLKGRETQYF
TGCAGTGCTAGGCGACTCAAGGGGCGGGAGACCCAGTACTTC
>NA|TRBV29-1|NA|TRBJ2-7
CSVAGTPGYEQYF
TGCAGCGTAGCCGGGACACCAGGTTACGAGCAGTACTTC
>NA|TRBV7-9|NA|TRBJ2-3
CASSLTGTSTDTQYF
TGTGCCAGCAGCCTCACCGGGACTAGCACAGATACGCAGTATTTT
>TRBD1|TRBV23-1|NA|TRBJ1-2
CASSRCLGRGTGYGYTF
TGCGCCAGCAGTCGATGTCTGGGCAGGGGGACTGGCTATGGCTACACCTTC
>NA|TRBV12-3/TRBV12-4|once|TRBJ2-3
CASSLGRSRSTDTQYF
TGTGCCAGCAGTTTGGGTCGGAGCCGTAGCACAGATACGCAGTATTTT
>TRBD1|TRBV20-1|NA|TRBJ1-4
CSASGQGRDHEKLFF
TGCAGTGCTTCCGGACAGGGCCGGGATCATGAAAAACTGTTTTTT
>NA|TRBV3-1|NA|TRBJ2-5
CASSQAGETQYF
TGTGCCAGCAGCCAAGCGGGGGAGACCCAGTACTTC
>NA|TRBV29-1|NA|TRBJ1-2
CSGGTVYGYTF
TGCAGCGGAGGGACGGTCTATGGCTACACCTTC
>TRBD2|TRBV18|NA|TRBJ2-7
CASSPVLAGTYEQYF
TGTGCCAGCTCACCAGTCCTAGCGGGGACTTACGAGCAGTACTTC
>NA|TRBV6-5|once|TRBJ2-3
CASTGGATDTQYF
TGTGCCAGCACCGGCGGGGCCACAGATACGCAGTATTTT
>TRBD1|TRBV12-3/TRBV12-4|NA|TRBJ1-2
CASSQAPGQAGGYTF
TGTGCCAGCAGCCAGGCCCCGGGACAGGCGGGCGGCTACACCTTC
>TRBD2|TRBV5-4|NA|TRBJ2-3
CASSLGGRGADTQYF
TGTGCCAGCAGCTTGGGCGGGAGGGGGGCAGATACGCAGTATTTT
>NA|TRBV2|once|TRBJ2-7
CASKNGETSYEQYF
TGTGCCAGCAAGAACGGGGAAACCTCCTACGAGCAGTACTTC
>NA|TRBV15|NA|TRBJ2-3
CATSKRDGTDTQYF
TGTGCCACCAGCAAGAGGGACGGCACAGATACGCAGTATTTT
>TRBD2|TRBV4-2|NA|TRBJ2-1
CASSQTTRGLAGYNEQFF
TGTGCCAGCAGCCAAACCACGAGGGGGCTAGCGGGGTACAATGAGCAGTTCTTC
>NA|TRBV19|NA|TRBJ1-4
CASSDRGVPNEKLFF
TGTGCCAGTAGTGACCGGGGCGTACCCAATGAAAAACTGTTTTTT